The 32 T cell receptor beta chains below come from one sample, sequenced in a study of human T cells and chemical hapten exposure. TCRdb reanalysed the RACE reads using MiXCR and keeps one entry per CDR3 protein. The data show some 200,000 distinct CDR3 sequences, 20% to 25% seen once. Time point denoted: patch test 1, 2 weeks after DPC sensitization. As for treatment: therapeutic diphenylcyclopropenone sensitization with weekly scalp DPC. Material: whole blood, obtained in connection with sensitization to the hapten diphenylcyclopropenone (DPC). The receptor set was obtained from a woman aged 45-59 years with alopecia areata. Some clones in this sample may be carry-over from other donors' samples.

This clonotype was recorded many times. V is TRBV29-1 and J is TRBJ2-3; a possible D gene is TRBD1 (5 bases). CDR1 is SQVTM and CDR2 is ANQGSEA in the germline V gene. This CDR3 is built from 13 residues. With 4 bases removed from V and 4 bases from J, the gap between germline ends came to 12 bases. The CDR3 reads CSVAMGQADTQYF. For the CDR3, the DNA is TGCAGCGTTGCAATGGGGCAAGCAGATACGCAGTATTTT.

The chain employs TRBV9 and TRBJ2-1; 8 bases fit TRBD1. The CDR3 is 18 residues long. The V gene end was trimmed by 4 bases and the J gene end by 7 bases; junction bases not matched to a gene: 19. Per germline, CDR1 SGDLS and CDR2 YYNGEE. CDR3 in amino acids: CASSHGQGLGLGPNEQFF. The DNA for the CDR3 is TGTGCCAGCAGCCACGGACAGGGTTTAGGGCTTGGGCCAAATGAGCAGTTCTTC. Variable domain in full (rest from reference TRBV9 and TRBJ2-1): DSGVTQTPKHLITATGQRVTLRCSPRSGDLSVYWYQQSLDQGLQFLIQYYNGEERAKGNILERFSAQQFPDLHSELNLSSLELGDSALYFCASSHGQGLGLGPNEQFFGPGTRLTVL.

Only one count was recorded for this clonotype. The CDR3 nucleotides read TGTGCCAGCAGTGTGGACAGGAATGAAAAACTGTTTTTT. This sequence encodes CASSVDRNEKLFF. The genes are TRBV2 and TRBJ1-4; 7 bases line up with TRBD1. The germline CDR1 and CDR2 sequences are SNHLY and FYNNEI. The CDR3 contains 13 residues. With V trimmed by 4 bases and J by 5 bases, 1 base remained unmatched.

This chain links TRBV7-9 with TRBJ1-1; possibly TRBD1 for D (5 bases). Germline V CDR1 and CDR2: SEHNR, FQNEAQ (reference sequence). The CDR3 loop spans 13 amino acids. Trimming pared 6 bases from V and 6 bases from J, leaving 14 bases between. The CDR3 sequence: CASSRGGFPEAFF. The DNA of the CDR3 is TGTGCCAGCAGTCGCGGGGGATTCCCTGAAGCTTTCTTT.

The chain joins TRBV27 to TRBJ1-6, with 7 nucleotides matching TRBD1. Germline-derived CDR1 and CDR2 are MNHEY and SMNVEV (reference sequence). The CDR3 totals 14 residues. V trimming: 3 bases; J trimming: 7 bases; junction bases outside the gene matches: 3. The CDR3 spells CASSFRGGNSPLHF. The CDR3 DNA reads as TGTGCCAGCAGTTTCAGGGGGGGGAATTCACCCCTCCACTTT.

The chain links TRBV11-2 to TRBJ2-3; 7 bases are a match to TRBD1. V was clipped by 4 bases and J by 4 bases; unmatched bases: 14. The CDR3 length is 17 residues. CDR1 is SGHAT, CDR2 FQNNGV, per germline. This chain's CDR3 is CASSSPDRADPADTQYF. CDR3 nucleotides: TGTGCCAGCAGCTCTCCCGACAGGGCAGATCCTGCAGATACGCAGTATTTT. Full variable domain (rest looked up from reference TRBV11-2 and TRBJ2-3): EAGVAQSPRYKIIEKRQSVAFWCNPISGHATLYWYQQILGQGPKLLIQFQNNGVVDDSQLPKDRFSAERLKGVDSTLKIQPAKLEDSAVYLCASSSPDRADPADTQYFGPGTRLTVL.

CDR3 sequence (DNA): TGCAGCGTCGCTCCCGGGGGTCAGGGTGAAAAACTGTTTTTT. It codes for CSVAPGGQGEKLFF. The rearrangement uses TRBV29-1 and TRBJ1-4; the D gene is possibly TRBD1 (5 bases). CDR1 and CDR2 from the germline V gene are SQVTM and ANQGSEA. Between the trimmed V and J ends, which lost 6 bases and 7 bases, there was a span of 18 bases. This CDR3 contains 14 residues.

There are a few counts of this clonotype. CDR3: CASSLPSSGRAYGEQYF. The CDR3 nucleotides read TGTGCCAGCAGCTTGCCATCGAGCGGGAGGGCCTATGGCGAGCAGTACTTC. The genes are TRBV5-4 and TRBJ2-7, with 10 bases identical to TRBD2. The CDR3 is 17 amino acids. J gave up 6 bases and V 1 base, and 13 bases lay outside the gene matches. Germline V gives CDR1 SGHNT, CDR2 YYREEE (reference sequence).

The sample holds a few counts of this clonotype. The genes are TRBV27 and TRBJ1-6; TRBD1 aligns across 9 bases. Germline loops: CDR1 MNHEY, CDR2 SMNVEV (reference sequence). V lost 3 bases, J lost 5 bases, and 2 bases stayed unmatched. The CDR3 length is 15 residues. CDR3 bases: TGTGCCAGCAGTTTGACAGGGGGAGATAATTCACCCCTCCACTTT. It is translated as CASSLTGGDNSPLHF.

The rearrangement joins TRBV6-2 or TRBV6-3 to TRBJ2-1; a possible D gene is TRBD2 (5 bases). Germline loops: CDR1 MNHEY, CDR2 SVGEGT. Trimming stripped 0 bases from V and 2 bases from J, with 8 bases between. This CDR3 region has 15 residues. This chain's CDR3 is CASSYSAGPYNEQFF. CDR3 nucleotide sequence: TGTGCCAGCAGTTACTCGGCGGGCCCCTACAATGAGCAGTTCTTC.

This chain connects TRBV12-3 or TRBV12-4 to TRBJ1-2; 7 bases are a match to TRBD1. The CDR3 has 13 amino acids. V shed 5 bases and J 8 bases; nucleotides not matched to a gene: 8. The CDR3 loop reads CASSLTGAGGYTF. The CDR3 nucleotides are TGTGCCAGCAGTCTTACAGGGGCGGGCGGCTACACCTTC.

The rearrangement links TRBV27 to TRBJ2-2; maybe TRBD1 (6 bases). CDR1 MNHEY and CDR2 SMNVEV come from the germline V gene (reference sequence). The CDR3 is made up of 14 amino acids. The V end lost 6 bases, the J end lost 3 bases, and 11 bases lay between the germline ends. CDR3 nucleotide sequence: TGTGCCAGCAGACGGGACACCGACACCGGGGAGCTGTTTTTT. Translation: CASRRDTDTGELFF.

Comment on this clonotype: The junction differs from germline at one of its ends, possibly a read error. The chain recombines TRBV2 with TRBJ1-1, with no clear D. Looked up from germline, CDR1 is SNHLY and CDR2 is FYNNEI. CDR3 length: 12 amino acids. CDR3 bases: TGTGTCAGCAGTGGGTTGAACACTGAAGCTTTCTTT. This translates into CVSSGLNTEAFF.

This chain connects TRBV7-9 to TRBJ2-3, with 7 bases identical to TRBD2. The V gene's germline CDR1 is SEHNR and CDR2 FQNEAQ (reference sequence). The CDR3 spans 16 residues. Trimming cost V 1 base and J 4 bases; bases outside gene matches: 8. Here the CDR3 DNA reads TGTGCCAGCAGCTTAGTAGCGGGTGGCGTTGCAGATACGCAGTATTTT. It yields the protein CASSLVAGGVADTQYF.

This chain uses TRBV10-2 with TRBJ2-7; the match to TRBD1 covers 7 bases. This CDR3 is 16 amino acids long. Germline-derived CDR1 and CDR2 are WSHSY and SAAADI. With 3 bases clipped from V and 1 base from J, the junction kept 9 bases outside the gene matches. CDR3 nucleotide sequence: TGCGCCAGCAGTGACCCCATCGGGACAGCTTCCTACGAGCAGTACTTC. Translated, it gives CASSDPIGTASYEQYF.

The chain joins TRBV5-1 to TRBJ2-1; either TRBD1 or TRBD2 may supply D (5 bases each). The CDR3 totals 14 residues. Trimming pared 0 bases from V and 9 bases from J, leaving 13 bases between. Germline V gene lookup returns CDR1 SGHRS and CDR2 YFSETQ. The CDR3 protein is CASSLEEGRSEQFF. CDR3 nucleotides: TGCGCCAGCAGCTTGGAAGAGGGACGGAGTGAGCAGTTCTTC.

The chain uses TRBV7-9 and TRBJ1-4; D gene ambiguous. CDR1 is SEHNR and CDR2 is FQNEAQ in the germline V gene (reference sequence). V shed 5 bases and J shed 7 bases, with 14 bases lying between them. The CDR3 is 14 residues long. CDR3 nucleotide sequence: TGTGCCAGCAGCCCCCGGGCCCAGGCTGAAAAACTGTTTTTT. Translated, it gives CASSPRAQAEKLFF.

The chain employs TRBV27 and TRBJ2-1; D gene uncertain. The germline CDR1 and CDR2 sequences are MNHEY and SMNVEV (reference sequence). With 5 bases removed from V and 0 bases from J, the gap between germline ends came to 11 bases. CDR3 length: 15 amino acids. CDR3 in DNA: TGTGCCAGCAGTCCCCGTGAACCCTCCTACAATGAGCAGTTCTTC. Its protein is CASSPREPSYNEQFF.

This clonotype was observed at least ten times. The CDR3 region is CASSSERSPLSYEQYF. The CDR3 DNA is TGTGCCAGCAGCTCTGAGAGAAGCCCACTCTCCTACGAGCAGTACTTC. The genes are TRBV5-4 and TRBJ2-7, with no clear D. The CDR3 contains 16 residues. Germline CDR1 is SGHNT and CDR2 is YYREEE (reference sequence). V lost 3 bases, J lost 0 bases, and 16 bases lay in between.

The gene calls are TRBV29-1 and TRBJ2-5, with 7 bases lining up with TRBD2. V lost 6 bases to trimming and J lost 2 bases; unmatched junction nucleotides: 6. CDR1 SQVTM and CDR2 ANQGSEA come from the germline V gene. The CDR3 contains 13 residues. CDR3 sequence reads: CSVLGLGQETQYF. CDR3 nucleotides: TGCAGCGTCCTAGGACTAGGTCAAGAGACCCAGTACTTC.

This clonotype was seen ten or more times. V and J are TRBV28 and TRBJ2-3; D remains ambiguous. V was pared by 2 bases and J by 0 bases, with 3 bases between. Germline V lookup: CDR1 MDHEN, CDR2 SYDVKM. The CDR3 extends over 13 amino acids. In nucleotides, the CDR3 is TGTGCCAGCAGTTTACCGAGCACAGATACGCAGTATTTT. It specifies CASSLPSTDTQYF.

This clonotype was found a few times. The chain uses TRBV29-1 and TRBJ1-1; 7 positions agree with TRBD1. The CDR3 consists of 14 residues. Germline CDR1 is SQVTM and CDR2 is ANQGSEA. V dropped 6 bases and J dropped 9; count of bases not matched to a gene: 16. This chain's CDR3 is CSVAQNRDSFKAFF. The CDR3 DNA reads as TGCAGCGTCGCACAAAACCGGGACAGCTTTAAAGCTTTCTTT.

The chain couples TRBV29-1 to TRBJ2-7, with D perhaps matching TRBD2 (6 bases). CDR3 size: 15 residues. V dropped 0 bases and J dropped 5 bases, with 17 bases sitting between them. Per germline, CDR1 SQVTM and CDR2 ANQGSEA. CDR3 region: CSVEDASDSADEQYF. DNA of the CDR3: TGCAGCGTTGAAGATGCTAGCGACAGCGCGGACGAGCAGTACTTC.

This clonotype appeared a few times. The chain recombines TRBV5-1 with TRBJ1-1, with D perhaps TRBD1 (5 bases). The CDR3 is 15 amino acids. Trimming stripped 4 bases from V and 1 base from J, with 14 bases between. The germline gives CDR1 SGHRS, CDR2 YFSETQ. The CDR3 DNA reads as TGCGCCAGCAGCATTCAGGGACGGACGAACACTGAAGCTTTCTTT. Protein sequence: CASSIQGRTNTEAFF.

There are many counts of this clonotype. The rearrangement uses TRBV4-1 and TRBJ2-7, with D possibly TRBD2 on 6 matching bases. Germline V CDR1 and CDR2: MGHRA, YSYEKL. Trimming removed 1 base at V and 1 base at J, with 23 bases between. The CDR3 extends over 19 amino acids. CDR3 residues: CASSQVPLGAGTWSYEQYF. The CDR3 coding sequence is TGCGCCAGCAGCCAAGTCCCGCTGGGAGCGGGTACGTGGTCCTACGAGCAGTACTTC.

For the CDR3, the DNA is TGTGCCAGCAGCTTAGGATCACGGACTAGCGGGAGACCCGGAGGGAGGCACAATGAGCAGTTCTTC. It translates to CASSLGSRTSGRPGGRHNEQFF. The chain carries TRBV7-8 and TRBJ2-1; TRBD2 agrees at 13 bases. The CDR3 is 22 amino acids. V shed 1 base and J 5 bases; nucleotides not matched to a gene: 20. CDR1 and CDR2 (germline): SGHVS, FQNEAQ.

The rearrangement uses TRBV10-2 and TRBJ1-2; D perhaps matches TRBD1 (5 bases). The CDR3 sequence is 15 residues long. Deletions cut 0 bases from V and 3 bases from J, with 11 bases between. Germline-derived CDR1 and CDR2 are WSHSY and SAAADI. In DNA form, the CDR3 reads TGCGCCAGCAGTGAGTCCCGGGGCGCGGACTATGGCTACACCTTC. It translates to CASSESRGADYGYTF.

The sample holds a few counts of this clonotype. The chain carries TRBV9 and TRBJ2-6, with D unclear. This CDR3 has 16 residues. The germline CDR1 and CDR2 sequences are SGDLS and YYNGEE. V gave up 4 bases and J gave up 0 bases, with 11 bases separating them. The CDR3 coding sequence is TGTGCCAGCAGCTCTCGTGTCCTCTCTGGGGCCAACGTCCTGACTTTC. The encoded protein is CASSSRVLSGANVLTF.

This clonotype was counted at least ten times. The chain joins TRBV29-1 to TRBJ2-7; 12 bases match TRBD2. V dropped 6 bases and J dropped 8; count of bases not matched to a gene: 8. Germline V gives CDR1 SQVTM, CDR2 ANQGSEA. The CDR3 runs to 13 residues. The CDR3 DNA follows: TGCAGCGTGACCGGGACTAGCGGGTCTCAGCAGTACTTC. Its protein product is CSVTGTSGSQQYF.

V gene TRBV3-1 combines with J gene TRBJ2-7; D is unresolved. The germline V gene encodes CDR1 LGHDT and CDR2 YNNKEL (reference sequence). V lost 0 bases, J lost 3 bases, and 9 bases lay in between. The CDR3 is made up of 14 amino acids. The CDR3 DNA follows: TGTGCCAGCAGCCAAGACTTGCAGCTCTACGAGCAGTACTTC. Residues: CASSQDLQLYEQYF.

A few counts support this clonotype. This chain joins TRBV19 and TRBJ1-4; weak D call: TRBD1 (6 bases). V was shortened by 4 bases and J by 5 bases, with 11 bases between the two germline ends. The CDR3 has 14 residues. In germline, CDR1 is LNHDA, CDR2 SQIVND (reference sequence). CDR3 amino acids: CASSTRQDNEKLFF. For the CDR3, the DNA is TGTGCCAGTAGTACGCGACAGGACAATGAAAAACTGTTTTTT.

This chain's CDR3 is CSVEAGAGELFF. CDR3 coding DNA: TGCAGCGTTGAAGCGGGAGCCGGGGAGCTGTTTTTT. This chain links TRBV29-1 with TRBJ2-2, with a possible D match to TRBD2 (6 bases). Germline-derived CDR1 and CDR2 are SQVTM and ANQGSEA. The length of the CDR3 is 12 residues. Trimming took 1 base from V and 6 from J, leaving 6 bases between them.